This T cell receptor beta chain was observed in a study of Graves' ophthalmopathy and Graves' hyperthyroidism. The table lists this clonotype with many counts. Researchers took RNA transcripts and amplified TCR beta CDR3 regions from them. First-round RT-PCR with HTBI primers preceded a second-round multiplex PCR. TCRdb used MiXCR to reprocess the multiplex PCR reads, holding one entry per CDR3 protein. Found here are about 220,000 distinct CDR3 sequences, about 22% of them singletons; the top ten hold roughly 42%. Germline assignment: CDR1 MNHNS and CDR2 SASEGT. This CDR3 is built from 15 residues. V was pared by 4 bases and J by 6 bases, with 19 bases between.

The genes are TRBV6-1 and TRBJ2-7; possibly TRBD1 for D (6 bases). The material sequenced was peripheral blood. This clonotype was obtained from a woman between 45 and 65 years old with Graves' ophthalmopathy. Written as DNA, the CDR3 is TGTGCCAGCAGTGGGGGGTCCAGGGGAACGCTCGAGCAGTACTTC. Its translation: CASSGGSRGTLEQYF.